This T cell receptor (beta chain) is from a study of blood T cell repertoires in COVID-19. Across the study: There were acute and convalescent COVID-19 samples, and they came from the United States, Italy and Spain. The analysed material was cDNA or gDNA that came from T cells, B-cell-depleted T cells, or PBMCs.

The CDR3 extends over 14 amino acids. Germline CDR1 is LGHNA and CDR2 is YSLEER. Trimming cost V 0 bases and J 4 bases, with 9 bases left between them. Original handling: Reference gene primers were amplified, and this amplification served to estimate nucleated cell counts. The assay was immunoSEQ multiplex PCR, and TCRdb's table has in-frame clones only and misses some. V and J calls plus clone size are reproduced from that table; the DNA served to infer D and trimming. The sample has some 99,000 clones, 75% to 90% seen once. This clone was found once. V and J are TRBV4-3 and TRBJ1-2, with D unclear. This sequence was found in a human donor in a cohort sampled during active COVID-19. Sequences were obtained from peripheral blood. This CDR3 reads CASSQDRYFYGYTF. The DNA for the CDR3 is TGCGCCAGCAGCCAAGACAGATATTTCTATGGCTACACCTTC.